These T cell receptor beta chains were read from a single sample in a study of blood T cell repertoires in COVID-19. The method was immunoSEQ multiplex PCR; TCRdb's version includes in-frame clones alone and lacks a portion of them. The sample yields nearly 55,000 clones, more than 70% seen once. Specimen: peripheral blood. All receptors derive from a man between 65 and 80 years old with active COVID-19. Both conserved end residues are part of each CDR3. The order of the fields is J gene, clone size, V gene, D gene, CDR3 DNA, CDR3 protein. D genes are given only for firm matches. Size is stated for part of the rows, as once, few or many counts, or as a class when the clone is expanded.

>TRBJ1-5|NA|TRBV3-1/TRBV3-2|NA
TGTGCCAGCAGCCAAGAGGGGTTAGGGGGTCAGCCCCAGCATTTT
CASSQEGLGGQPQHF
>TRBJ1-1|NA|TRBV29-1|TRBD1
TGCAGCGCCTGGGACAGACGGACTGAAGCTTTCTTT
CSAWDRRTEAFF
>TRBJ1-5|NA|TRBV29-1|TRBD1
TGCAGCGTTGAAGATAGGACAGGGGGGCTTCGGAATCAGCCCCAGCATTTT
CSVEDRTGGLRNQPQHF
>TRBJ1-1|NA|TRBV5-4|NA
TGTGCCAGCAGCGCCACTCAGGTTGAAGCTTTCTTT
CASSATQVEAFF
>TRBJ1-2|NA|TRBV6-1|NA
TGTGCCAGCAGTGAAGCGCCAGCGGGGCGTAACTATGGCTACACCTTC
CASSEAPAGRNYGYTF
>TRBJ2-7|NA|TRBV7-2|TRBD2
TGTGCCAGCAGCTACACTAGCGGGCTCCCCTACGAGCAGTACTTC
CASSYTSGLPYEQYF
>TRBJ1-2|NA|TRBV6-5|TRBD1
TGTGCCAGCGGGACAGCGGGCTATGGCTACACCTTC
CASGTAGYGYTF
>TRBJ1-4|few|TRBV19|NA
TGTGCCAGTAGTACGATCGGGGGTAATGAAAAACTGTTTTTT
CASSTIGGNEKLFF
>TRBJ1-2|NA|TRBV19|NA
TGTGCCAGTAGTATGGCTTACTATGGCTACACCTTC
CASSMAYYGYTF
>TRBJ2-5|NA|TRBV29-1|NA
TGCAGCGTTGACTTAAGCGTCGACTTAGAAGAGACCCAGTACTTC
CSVDLSVDLEETQYF
>TRBJ1-3|NA|TRBV11-2|NA
TGTGCCAGCAGCTTGGGGCCAAGCCCAGCCTCTGGAAACACCATATATTTT
CASSLGPSPASGNTIYF
>TRBJ1-2|NA|TRBV18|NA
TGTGCCAGCTCACCTCGACAGGTAGACTATGGCTACACCTTC
CASSPRQVDYGYTF
>TRBJ1-3|NA|TRBV10-3|TRBD1
TGTGCCATCCAGAGAGGGACAGGCTCTGGAAACACCATATATTTT
CAIQRGTGSGNTIYF
>TRBJ2-7|few|TRBV7-2|TRBD2
TGTGCCAGCAGCTTAGTGTCTAGGAGCGGGGGAGGGGGCGAGCAGTACTTC
CASSLVSRSGGGGEQYF
>TRBJ1-1|NA|TRBV18|NA
TGTGCCAGCTCACCAACTTCGGGATTAGGGGGCACTGAAGCTTTCTTT
CASSPTSGLGGTEAFF
>TRBJ2-6|NA|TRBV4-1|TRBD1
TGCGCCAGCAGCCAAGTTGAGGGGGCTGTCGTCCTGACTTTC
CASSQVEGAVVLTF
>TRBJ2-2|NA|TRBV11-3|NA
TGTGCCAGCAGCTTAGCCCCGGGAGAACCCACCGGGGAGCTGTTTTTT
CASSLAPGEPTGELFF
>TRBJ2-3|NA|TRBV5-8|NA
TGTGCTACAAAGCGCGGACTACCCACAGATACGCAGTATTTT
CATKRGLPTDTQYF
>TRBJ1-6|NA|TRBV6-5|NA
TGTGCCAGCAGTTACATCCAGGTCCGCGATTCACCCCTCCACTTT
CASSYIQVRDSPLHF
>TRBJ2-3|NA|TRBV5-6|TRBD2
TGTGCCAGCAGCTACCGGACTAGCGGGGGCCCCCTCACAGATACGCAGTATTTT
CASSYRTSGGPLTDTQYF
>TRBJ1-5|few|TRBV6-2/TRBV6-3|NA
TGTGCCAGCAGTTATTGGACAGACAATCAGCCCCAGCATTTT
CASSYWTDNQPQHF
>TRBJ1-1|NA|TRBV5-1|TRBD1
TGCGCCAGCAGCTTGTCTGGGACAGGGGGTAGGCACACTGAAGCTTTCTTT
CASSLSGTGGRHTEAFF
>TRBJ2-5|NA|TRBV15|TRBD2
TGTGCCACCAGCCCCGGCACTGGGGGGGTTCAAGAGACCCAGTACTTC
CATSPGTGGVQETQYF
>TRBJ1-5|few|TRBV6-1|NA
TGTGCCAGCAGTGAAAGACCAGGGTATAGCAATCAGCCCCAGCATTTT
CASSERPGYSNQPQHF
>TRBJ2-5|NA|TRBV19|NA
TGTGCCAGTAGTACCCCGGGGACCCAGTACTTC
CASSTPGTQYF
>TRBJ2-3|once|TRBV6-6|NA
TGTGCCAGCAGTTACCAGGATGCGGATACGCAGTATTTT
CASSYQDADTQYF
>TRBJ1-1|NA|TRBV12-3/TRBV12-4|NA
TGTGCCAGCAGGTACGGGGGTGAAGCTTTCTTT
CASRYGGEAFF
>TRBJ2-7|NA|TRBV7-2|TRBD2
TGTGCCAGCAGTCGTCCCGGGACTAGCGGGAGCTCCTACGAGCAGTACTTC
CASSRPGTSGSSYEQYF
>TRBJ1-5|NA|TRBV15|TRBD1
TGTGCCACCAGCAGAGTCACCGGGACAGCAAATCAGCCCCAGCATTTT
CATSRVTGTANQPQHF
>TRBJ2-1|NA|TRBV4-3|NA
TGCGCCAGCAGCCAAGATGGGAGGTTGGGGCAGTTCTTC
CASSQDGRLGQFF
>TRBJ2-7|NA|TRBV7-2|NA
TGTGCCAGCAGCTGGAGGGGGGGCTTAGACGAGCAGTACTTC
CASSWRGGLDEQYF
>TRBJ2-5|NA|TRBV4-3|NA
TGCGCCAGCAGCCAAGATTGGGGGGGGCGAGAGACCCAGTACTTC
CASSQDWGGRETQYF
>TRBJ2-7|NA|TRBV18|TRBD1
TGTGCCAGCTCTCGCGACCCGGGACAGGGGAGACACTCCTACGAGCAGTACTTC
CASSRDPGQGRHSYEQYF
>TRBJ2-2|NA|TRBV18|TRBD2
TGTGCCAGCTCACCCCGGGGGCTAGCGGGGCAATCCGCGAACACCGGGGAGCTGTTTTTT
CASSPRGLAGQSANTGELFF
>TRBJ1-2|NA|TRBV27|NA
TGTGCCAGCAGTTTAACCCAAGGGGGCTATGGCTACACCTTC
CASSLTQGGYGYTF
>TRBJ1-4|once|TRBV10-3|NA
TGTGCCATCGGCGGGAACGGGGAAAAACTGTTTTTT
CAIGGNGEKLFF
>TRBJ2-6|NA|TRBV2|TRBD1
TGTGCCAGAGGACAGGGAAGGGCTGGGGCCAACGTCCTGACTTTC
CARGQGRAGANVLTF
>TRBJ1-2|NA|TRBV7-9|NA
TGTGCCAGCGAGGCCGGGGGCTATGGCTACACCTTC
CASEAGGYGYTF
>TRBJ1-1|NA|TRBV6-1|NA
TGTGCCAGCAGTGAACAGAGGCCTGATGGAGCTTTCTTT
CASSEQRPDGAFF
>TRBJ2-6|NA|TRBV9|TRBD1
TGTGCCAGCAGCGTAGGAGTGGGGACAGTTTACTCTGGGGCCAACGTCCTGACTTTC
CASSVGVGTVYSGANVLTF
>TRBJ2-2|NA|TRBV10-3|NA
TGTGCCATCAAACAAACCGCGAACACCGGGGAGCTGTTTTTT
CAIKQTANTGELFF
>TRBJ2-1|NA|TRBV3-1/TRBV3-2|NA
TGTGCCAGCAGCCCCTTTACAGACAATGAGCAGTTCTTC
CASSPFTDNEQFF
>TRBJ1-1|NA|TRBV29-1|TRBD1
TGCAGCGTAGGACAGGGGTACACTGAAGCTTTCTTT
CSVGQGYTEAFF
>TRBJ2-2|NA|TRBV7-9|NA
TGTGCCAGCAGCTTGGGGGACACATCATCCCGCTCCGGGGAGCTGTTTTTT
CASSLGDTSSRSGELFF
>TRBJ2-7|NA|TRBV2|TRBD1
TGTGCCAGCAGTAGGGACAGGGGTTTTGACGAGCAGTACTTC
CASSRDRGFDEQYF
>TRBJ1-1|once|TRBV7-3|NA
TGTGCCAGCAGAAAAGCCCGGGACACTGAAGCTTTCTTT
CASRKARDTEAFF
>TRBJ1-5|NA|TRBV19|NA
TGTGCCAGTAGTATAGAACCCCGGGGTAGGCAGCCCCAGCATTTT
CASSIEPRGRQPQHF
>TRBJ2-3|NA|TRBV7-2|TRBD2
TGTGCCAGCAGCTTTCGAGCGGGGGGGCGGGCAGATACGCAGTATTTT
CASSFRAGGRADTQYF
>TRBJ1-1|NA|TRBV6-5|TRBD1
TGTGCCAGCACAGGGGGAAGCTCTGAAGCTTTCTTT
CASTGGSSEAFF
>TRBJ2-1|NA|TRBV7-7|NA
TGTGCCAGCAGCCCCTCCAATGAGCAGTTCTTC
CASSPSNEQFF
>TRBJ1-1|once|TRBV3-1/TRBV3-2|NA
TGTGCCAGCAGCCAAGTCCGCGGAGCTAACACTGAAGCTTTCTTT
CASSQVRGANTEAFF
>TRBJ2-2|NA|TRBV5-4|TRBD2
TGTGCCAGCAGCTCCGGGGGGGCCGGGAGGATCGGGGAGCTGTTTTTT
CASSSGGAGRIGELFF
>TRBJ1-3|few|TRBV3-1/TRBV3-2|TRBD1
TGTGCCAGCAGCCGGGGGGAGGCCCAGGGGGGCATATATTTT
CASSRGEAQGGIYF
>TRBJ1-2|once|TRBV6-5|NA
TGTGCCAGCAGTTACTCTGCTGAGGGGGTTAAAGGCTACACCTTC
CASSYSAEGVKGYTF
>TRBJ2-3|NA|TRBV7-2|NA
TGTGCCAGCAGCCTCACCTCGGGGGATACGCAGTATTTT
CASSLTSGDTQYF
>TRBJ1-1|NA|TRBV6-6|NA
TGTGCCAGCAGTTACATTTTGGGACTCCTGAACACTGAAGCTTTCTTT
CASSYILGLLNTEAFF
>TRBJ2-5|once|TRBV4-3|NA
TGCGCCAGCAGCCAGGCTACAGGGTTTGTCCAGTACTTC
CASSQATGFVQYF